The subject of this entry is one TCR beta chain. Time point: cycle 4 day 1 (C4D1), after more than five weeks of nivolumab. All patients relapsed after autologous stem cell transplantation, and brentuximab vedotin exposure varied. This specimen comes from a study of PD-1 blockade in classical Hodgkin lymphoma. From germline, CDR1 is SGHTA and CDR2 FQGNSA. The V segment lost 1 base and the J segment 6 bases; nucleotides outside the gene matches: 0. The CDR3 contains 14 residues. TCRdb keeps only in-frame clones here, not all; method: immunoSEQ multiplex PCR. Seen here are approximately 100,000 clones, 83% observed once, and the top ten hold over 15%.

This chain links TRBV7-2 with TRBJ2-1; 10 nucleotides line up with TRBD2. The specimen comprised peripheral blood mononuclear cells (PBMCs), sampled before the fourth cycle of nivolumab. This TCR came from a human donor with classical Hodgkin lymphoma. This CDR3 is CASSLVAGGNEQFF. The CDR3 DNA is TGTGCCAGCAGCTTAGTAGCGGGAGGCAATGAGCAGTTCTTC.